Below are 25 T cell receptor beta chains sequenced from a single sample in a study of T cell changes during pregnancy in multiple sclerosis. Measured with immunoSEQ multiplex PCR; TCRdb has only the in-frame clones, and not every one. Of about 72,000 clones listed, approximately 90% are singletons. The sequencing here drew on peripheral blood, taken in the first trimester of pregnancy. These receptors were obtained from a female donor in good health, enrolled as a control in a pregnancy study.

The CDR3 coding sequence is TGTGCCAGCAGTTTACTCCCTAGCTCCTACAATGAGCAGTTCTTC. This codes for CASSLLPSSYNEQFF. The rearrangement links TRBV6-5 to TRBJ2-1; unclear D gene. Between the trimmed V and J ends, which lost 4 bases and 0 bases, there was a span of 10 bases. In germline, CDR1 is MNHEY, CDR2 SVGAGI. The CDR3 length is 15 residues.

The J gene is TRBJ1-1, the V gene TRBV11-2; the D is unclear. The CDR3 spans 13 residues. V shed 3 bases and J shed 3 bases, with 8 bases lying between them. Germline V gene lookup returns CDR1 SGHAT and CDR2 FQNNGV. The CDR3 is CASSFGGDTEAFF. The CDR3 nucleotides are TGTGCCAGCAGCTTCGGCGGTGACACTGAAGCTTTCTTT.

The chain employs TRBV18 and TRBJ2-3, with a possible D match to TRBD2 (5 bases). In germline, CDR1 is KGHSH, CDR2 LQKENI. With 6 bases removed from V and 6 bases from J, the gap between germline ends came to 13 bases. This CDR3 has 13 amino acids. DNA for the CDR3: TGTGCCAGCTCGAGGGTCGCTGTGGATACGCAGTATTTT. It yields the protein CASSRVAVDTQYF. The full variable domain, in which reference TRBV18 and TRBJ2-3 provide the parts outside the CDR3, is NAGVMQNPRHLVRRRGQEARLRCSPMKGHSHVYWYRQLPEEGLKFMVYLQKENIIDESGMPKERFSAEFPKEGPSILRIQQVVRGDSAAYFCASSRVAVDTQYFGPGTRLTVL.

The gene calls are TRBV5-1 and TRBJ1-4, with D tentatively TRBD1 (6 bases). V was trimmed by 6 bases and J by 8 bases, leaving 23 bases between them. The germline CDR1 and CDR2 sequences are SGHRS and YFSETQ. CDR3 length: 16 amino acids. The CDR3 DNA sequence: TGCGCCAGCAAGGGGCGTCTTCGTTCAGGGGAAGAAAAACTGTTTTTT. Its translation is CASKGRLRSGEEKLFF. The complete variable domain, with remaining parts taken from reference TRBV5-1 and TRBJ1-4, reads KAGVTQTPRYLIKTRGQQVTLSCSPISGHRSVSWYQQTPGQGLQFLFEYFSETQRNKGNFPGRFSGRQFSNSRSEMNVSTLELGDSALYLCASKGRLRSGEEKLFFGSGTQLSVL.

The CDR3 protein is CASSRQGQTRNIQYF. The CDR3 DNA reads TGTGCCAGCAGCCGACAGGGGCAGACCCGAAACATTCAGTACTTC. V gene TRBV7-2 combines with J gene TRBJ2-4; 8 bases agree with TRBD1. V was clipped by 5 bases and J by 6 bases; unmatched bases: 9. The CDR3 loop spans 15 amino acids. The germline CDR1 and CDR2 sequences are SGHTA and FQGNSA.

CDR3 residues: CASRASGRAVRYF. The CDR3 coding sequence is TGTGCCAGCAGAGCTAGCGGGAGGGCCGTTAGGTACTTC. The rearrangement joins TRBV2 to TRBJ2-7; 12 bases are a match to TRBD2. Trimming took 6 bases from V and 12 from J; bases not matched to a gene: 9. The CDR3 length is 13 residues. The V gene's germline CDR1 is SNHLY and CDR2 FYNNEI.

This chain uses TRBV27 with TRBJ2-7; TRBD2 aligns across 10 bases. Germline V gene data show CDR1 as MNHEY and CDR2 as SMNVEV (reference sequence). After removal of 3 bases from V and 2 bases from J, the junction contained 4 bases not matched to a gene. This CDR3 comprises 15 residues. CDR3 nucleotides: TGTGCCAGCAGTTTTGTAGCGGGAGGCCCCTACGAGCAGTACTTC. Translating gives CASSFVAGGPYEQYF.

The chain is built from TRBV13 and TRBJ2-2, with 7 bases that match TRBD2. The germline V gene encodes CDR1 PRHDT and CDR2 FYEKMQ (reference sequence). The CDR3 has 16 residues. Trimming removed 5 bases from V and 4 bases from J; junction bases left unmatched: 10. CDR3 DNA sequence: TGTGCCAGCAGCACCGACGGACTAGGAGGCACCGGGGAGCTGTTTTTT. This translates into CASSTDGLGGTGELFF.

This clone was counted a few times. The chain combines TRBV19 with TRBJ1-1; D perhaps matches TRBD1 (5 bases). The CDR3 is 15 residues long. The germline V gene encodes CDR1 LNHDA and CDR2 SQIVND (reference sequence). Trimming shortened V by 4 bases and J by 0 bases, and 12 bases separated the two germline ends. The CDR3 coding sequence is TGTGCCAGTAGTACACTTGGGGGGGTGAACACTGAAGCTTTCTTT. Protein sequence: CASSTLGGVNTEAFF.

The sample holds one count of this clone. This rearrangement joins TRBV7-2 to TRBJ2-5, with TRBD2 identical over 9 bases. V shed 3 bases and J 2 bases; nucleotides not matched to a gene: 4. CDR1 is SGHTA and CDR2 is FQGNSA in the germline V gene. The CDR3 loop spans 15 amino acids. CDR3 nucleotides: TGTGCCAGCAGCTTTAGCGGGAGCAAACAAGAGACCCAGTACTTC. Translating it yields CASSFSGSKQETQYF.

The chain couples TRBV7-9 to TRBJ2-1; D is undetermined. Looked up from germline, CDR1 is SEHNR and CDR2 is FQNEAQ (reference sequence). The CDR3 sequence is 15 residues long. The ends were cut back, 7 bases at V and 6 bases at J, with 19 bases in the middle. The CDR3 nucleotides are TGTGCCAGCACCTCCCTTGGGCCCCAACCCAATGAGCAGTTCTTC. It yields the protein CASTSLGPQPNEQFF.

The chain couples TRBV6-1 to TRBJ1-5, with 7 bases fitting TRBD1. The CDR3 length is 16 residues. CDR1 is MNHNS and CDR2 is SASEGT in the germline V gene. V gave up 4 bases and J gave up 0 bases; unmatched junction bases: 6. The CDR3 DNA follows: TGTGCCAGCAGTGGCCGGACAGGAAATAGCAATCAGCCCCAGCATTTT. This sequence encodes CASSGRTGNSNQPQHF.

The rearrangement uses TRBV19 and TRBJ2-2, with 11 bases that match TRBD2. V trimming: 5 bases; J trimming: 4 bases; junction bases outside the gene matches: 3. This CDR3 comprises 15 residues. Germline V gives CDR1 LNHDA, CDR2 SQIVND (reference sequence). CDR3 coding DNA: TGTGCCAGTAGTGGGACTAGCGGCTCCACCGGGGAGCTGTTTTTT. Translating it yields CASSGTSGSTGELFF.

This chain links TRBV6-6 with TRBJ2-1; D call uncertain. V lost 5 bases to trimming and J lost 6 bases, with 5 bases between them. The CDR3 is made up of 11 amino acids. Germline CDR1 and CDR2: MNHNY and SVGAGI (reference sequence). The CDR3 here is CASSNSNEQFF. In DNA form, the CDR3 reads TGTGCCAGCAGTAACAGCAATGAGCAGTTCTTC.

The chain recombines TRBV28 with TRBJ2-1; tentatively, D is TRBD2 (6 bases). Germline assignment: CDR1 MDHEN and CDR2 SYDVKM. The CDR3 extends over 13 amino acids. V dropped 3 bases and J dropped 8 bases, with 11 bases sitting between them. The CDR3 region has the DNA TGTGCCAGCAGTTTCGTGACTAGTTATGAGCAGTTCTTC. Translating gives CASSFVTSYEQFF.

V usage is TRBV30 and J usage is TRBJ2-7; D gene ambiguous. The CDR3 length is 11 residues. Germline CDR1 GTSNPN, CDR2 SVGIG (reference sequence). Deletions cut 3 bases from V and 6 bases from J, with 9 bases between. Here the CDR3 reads CAWSLEVEQYF. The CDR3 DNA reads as TGTGCCTGGAGCCTAGAAGTCGAGCAGTACTTC.

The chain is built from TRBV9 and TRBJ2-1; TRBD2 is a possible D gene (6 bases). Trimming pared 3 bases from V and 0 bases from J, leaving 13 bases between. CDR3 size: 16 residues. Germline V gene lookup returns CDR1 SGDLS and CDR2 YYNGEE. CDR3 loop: CASSGRTSRSYNEQFF. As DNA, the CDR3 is TGTGCCAGCAGCGGAAGAACTAGCCGCTCCTACAATGAGCAGTTCTTC.

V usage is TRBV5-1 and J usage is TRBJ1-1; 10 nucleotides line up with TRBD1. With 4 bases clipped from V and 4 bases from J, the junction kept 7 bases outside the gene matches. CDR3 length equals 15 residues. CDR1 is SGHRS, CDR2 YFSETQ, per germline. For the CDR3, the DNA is TGCGCCAGCAGCCTGACAGGGGGCGGGCGCACTGAAGCTTTCTTT. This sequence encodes CASSLTGGGRTEAFF.

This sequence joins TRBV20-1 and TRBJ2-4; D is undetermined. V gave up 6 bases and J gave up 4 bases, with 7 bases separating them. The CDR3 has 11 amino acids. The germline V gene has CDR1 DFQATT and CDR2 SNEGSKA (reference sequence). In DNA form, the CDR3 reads TGCAGTGCGGGCAGAAAAAACATTCAGTACTTC. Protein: CSAGRKNIQYF.

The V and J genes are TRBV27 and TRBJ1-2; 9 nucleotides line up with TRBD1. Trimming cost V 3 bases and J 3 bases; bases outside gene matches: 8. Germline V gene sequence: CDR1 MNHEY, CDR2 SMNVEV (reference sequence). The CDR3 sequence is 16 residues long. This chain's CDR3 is CASSFSRTGDDYGYTF. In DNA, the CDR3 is TGTGCCAGCAGTTTTTCCCGGACAGGGGATGACTATGGCTACACCTTC.

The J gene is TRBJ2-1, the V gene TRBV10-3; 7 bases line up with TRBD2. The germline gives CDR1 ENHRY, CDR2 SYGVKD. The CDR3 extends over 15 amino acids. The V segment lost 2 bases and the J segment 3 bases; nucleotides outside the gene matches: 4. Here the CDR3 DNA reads TGTGCCATCAGTGAGCTGGCGGGAGACTACAATGAGCAGTTCTTC. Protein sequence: CAISELAGDYNEQFF.

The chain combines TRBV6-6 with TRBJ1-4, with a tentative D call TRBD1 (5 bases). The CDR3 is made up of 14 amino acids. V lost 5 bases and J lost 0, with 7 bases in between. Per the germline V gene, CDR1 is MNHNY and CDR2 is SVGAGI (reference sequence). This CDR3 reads CASSKGTTNEKLFF. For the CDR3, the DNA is TGTGCCAGCAGTAAGGGGACAACTAATGAAAAACTGTTTTTT.

This CDR3 is CASTLSGSSYNEQFF. The DNA for the CDR3 is TGTGCCAGTACCCTTAGCGGGAGCTCCTACAATGAGCAGTTCTTC. V is TRBV19 and J is TRBJ2-1; 9 bases agree with TRBD2. Germline CDR1 and CDR2: LNHDA and SQIVND (reference sequence). The ends lost 7 bases at V and 0 bases at J; junction bases unmatched: 4. CDR3 length: 15 residues.

The CDR3 sequence is CATRKVGLPYEQYF. In DNA form, the CDR3 reads TGTGCCACCCGAAAGGTGGGACTCCCCTACGAGCAGTACTTC. The chain has TRBV28 and TRBJ2-7; a possible D gene is TRBD2 (6 bases). V was shortened by 10 bases and J by 2 bases, with 18 bases between the two germline ends. The CDR3 spans 14 residues. The germline V gene has CDR1 MDHEN and CDR2 SYDVKM.

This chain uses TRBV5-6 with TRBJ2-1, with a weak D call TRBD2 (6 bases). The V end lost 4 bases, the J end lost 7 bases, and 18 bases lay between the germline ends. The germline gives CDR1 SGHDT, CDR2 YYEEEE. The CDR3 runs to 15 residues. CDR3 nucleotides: TGTGCCAGCAGCCCCTTACGGGAGAAACAGAATGAGCAGTTCTTC. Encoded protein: CASSPLREKQNEQFF. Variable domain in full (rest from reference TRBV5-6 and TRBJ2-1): DAGVTQSPTHLIKTRGQQVTLRCSPKSGHDTVSWYQQALGQGPQFIFQYYEEEERQRGNFPDRFSGHQFPNYSSELNVNALLLGDSALYLCASSPLREKQNEQFFGPGTRLTVL.